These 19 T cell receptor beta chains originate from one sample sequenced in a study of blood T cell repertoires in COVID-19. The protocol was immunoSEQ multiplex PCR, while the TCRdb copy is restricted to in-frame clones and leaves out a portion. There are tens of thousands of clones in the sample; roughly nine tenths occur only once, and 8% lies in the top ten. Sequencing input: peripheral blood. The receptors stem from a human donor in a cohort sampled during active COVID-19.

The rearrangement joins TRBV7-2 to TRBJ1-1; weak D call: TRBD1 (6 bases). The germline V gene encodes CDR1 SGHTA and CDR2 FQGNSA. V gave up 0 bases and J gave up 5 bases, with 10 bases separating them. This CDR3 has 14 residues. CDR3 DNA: TGTGCCAGCAGCTTAGCACAGGGTGGGACTGAAGCTTTCTTT. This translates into CASSLAQGGTEAFF.

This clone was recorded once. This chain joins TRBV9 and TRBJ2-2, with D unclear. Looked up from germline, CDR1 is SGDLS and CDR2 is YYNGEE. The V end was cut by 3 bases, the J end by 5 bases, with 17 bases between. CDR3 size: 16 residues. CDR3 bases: TGTGCCAGCAGCGGAAGGCAGCGTAAAACTACCGGGGAGCTGTTTTTT. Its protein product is CASSGRQRKTTGELFF.

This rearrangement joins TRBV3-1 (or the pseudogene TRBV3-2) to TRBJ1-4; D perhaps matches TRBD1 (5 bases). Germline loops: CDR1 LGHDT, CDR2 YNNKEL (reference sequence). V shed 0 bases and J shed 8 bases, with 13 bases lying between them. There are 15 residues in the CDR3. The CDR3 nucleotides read TGTGCCAGCAGCCAAGAGAAGTGGAAGGGGGAAAAACTGTTTTTT. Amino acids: CASSQEKWKGEKLFF.

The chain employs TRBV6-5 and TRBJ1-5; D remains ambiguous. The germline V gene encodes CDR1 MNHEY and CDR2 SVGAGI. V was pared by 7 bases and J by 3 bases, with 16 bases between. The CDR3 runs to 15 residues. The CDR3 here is CASTLLGALNQPQHF. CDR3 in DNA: TGTGCCAGCACCCTGCTCGGAGCCCTCAATCAGCCCCAGCATTTT.

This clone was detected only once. CDR3 amino acids: CATSDLAFETQYF. The CDR3 DNA sequence: TGTGCCACCAGTGATTTAGCTTTCGAGACCCAGTACTTC. This chain connects TRBV24-1 to TRBJ2-5; D gene uncertain. Germline V gives CDR1 KGHDR, CDR2 SFDVKD. With 1 base removed from V and 5 bases from J, the gap between germline ends came to 7 bases. This CDR3 has 13 residues.

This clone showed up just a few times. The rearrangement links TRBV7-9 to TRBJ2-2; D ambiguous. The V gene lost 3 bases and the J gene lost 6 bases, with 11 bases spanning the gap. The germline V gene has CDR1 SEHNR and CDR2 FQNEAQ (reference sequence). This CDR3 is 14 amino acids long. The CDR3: CASSFPLVPGELFF. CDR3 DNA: TGTGCCAGCAGCTTTCCCCTAGTACCCGGGGAGCTGTTTTTT. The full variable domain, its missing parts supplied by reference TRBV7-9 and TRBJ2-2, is DTGVSQNPRHKITKRGQNVTFRCDPISEHNRLYWYRQTLGQGPEFLTYFQNEAQLEKSRLLSDRFSAERPKGSFSTLEIQRTEQGDSAMYLCASSFPLVPGELFFGEGSRLTVL.

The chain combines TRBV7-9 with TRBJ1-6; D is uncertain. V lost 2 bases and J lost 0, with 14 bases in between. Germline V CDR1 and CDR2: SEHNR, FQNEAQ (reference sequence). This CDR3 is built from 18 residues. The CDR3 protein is CASSLKYRGSSYNSPLHF. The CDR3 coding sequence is TGTGCCAGCAGCTTAAAGTATCGGGGTAGCTCCTATAATTCACCCCTCCACTTT. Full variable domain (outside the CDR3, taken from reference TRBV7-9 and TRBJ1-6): DTGVSQNPRHKITKRGQNVTFRCDPISEHNRLYWYRQTLGQGPEFLTYFQNEAQLEKSRLLSDRFSAERPKGSFSTLEIQRTEQGDSAMYLCASSLKYRGSSYNSPLHFGNGTRLTVT.

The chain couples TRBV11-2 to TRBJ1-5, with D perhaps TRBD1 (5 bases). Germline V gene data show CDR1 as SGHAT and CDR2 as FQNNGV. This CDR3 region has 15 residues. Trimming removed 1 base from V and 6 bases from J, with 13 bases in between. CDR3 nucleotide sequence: TGTGCCAGCAGCTTAGCCCTCGGGGGATCTCAGCCCCAGCATTTT. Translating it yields CASSLALGGSQPQHF.

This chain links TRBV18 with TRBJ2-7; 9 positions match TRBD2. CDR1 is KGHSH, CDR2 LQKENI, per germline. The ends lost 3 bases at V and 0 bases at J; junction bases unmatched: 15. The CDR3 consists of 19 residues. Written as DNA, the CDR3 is TGTGCCAGCTCACCCGAGGGACTAGCCGCCAAAAGGAGCTCCTACGAGCAGTACTTC. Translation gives CASSPEGLAAKRSSYEQYF. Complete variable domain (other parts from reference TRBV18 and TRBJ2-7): NAGVMQNPRHLVRRRGQEARLRCSPMKGHSHVYWYRQLPEEGLKFMVYLQKENIIDESGMPKERFSAEFPKEGPSILRIQQVVRGDSAAYFCASSPEGLAAKRSSYEQYFGPGTRLTVT.

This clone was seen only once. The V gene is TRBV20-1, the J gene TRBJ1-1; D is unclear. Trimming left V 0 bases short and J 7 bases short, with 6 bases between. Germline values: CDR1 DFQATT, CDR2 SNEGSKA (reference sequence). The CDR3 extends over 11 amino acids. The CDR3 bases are TGCAGTGCTAGAGATACTGGTGAAGCTTTCTTT. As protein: CSARDTGEAFF.

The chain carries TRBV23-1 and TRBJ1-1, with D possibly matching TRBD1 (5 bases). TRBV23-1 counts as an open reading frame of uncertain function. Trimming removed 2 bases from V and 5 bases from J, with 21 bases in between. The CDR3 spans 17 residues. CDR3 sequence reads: CASSQTRGWRVDTEAFF. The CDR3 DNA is TGCGCCAGCAGTCAAACCCGGGGGTGGAGGGTCGATACTGAAGCTTTCTTT.

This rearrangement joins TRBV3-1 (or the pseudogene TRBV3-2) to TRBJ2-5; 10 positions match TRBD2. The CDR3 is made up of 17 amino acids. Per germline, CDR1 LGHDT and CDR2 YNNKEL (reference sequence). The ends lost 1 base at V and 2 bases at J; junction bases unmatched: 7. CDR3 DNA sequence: TGTGCCAGCAGCCAAGGGTATACTAGCGGGACTCAAGAGACCCAGTACTTC. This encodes CASSQGYTSGTQETQYF.

In DNA, the CDR3 is TGTGCCAGCAGTCAGGGGGCTCGCAATCAGCCCCAGCATTTT. It encodes CASSQGARNQPQHF. The V call is TRBV28, the J call TRBJ1-5; 8 bases agree with TRBD1. V lost 5 bases, J lost 2 bases, and 2 bases stayed unmatched. Per germline, CDR1 MDHEN and CDR2 SYDVKM. This CDR3 spans 14 amino acids.

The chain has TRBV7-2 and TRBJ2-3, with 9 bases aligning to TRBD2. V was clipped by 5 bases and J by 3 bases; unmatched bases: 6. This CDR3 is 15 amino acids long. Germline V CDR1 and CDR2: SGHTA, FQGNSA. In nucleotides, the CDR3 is TGTGCCAGCAGCGTAAGCGGGAGGTTTACAGATACGCAGTATTTT. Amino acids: CASSVSGRFTDTQYF.

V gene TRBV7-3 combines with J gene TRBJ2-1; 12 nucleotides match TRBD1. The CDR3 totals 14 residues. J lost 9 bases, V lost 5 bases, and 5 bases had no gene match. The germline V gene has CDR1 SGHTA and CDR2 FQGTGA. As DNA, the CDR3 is TGTGCCAGCAGCACCGGGACAGGGGGCACTGAGCAGTTCTTC. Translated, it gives CASSTGTGGTEQFF.

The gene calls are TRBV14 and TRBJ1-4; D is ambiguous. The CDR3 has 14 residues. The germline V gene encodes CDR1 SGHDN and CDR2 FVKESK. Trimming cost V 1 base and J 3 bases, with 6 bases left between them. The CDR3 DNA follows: TGTGCCAGCAGCCAAGTGCAGTCTAATGAAAAACTGTTTTTT. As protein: CASSQVQSNEKLFF.

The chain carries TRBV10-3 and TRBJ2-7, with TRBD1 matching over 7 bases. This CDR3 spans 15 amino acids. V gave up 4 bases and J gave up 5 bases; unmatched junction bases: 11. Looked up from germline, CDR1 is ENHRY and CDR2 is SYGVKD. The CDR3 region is CAISARGQGPHEQYF. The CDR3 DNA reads TGTGCCATCAGTGCGAGGGGGCAGGGTCCCCACGAGCAGTACTTC.

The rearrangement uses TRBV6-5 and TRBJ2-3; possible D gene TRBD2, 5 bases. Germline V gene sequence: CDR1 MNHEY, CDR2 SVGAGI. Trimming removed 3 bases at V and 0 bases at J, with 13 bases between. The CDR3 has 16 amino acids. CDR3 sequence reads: CASSYLGGPSTDTQYF. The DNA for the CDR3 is TGTGCCAGCAGTTATTTGGGCGGGCCCAGCACAGATACGCAGTATTTT.

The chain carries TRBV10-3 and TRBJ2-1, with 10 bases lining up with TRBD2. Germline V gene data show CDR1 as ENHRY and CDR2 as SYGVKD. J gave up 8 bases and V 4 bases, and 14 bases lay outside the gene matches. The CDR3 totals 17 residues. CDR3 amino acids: CAISASLTSGNWYEQFF. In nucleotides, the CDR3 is TGTGCCATCAGTGCAAGCCTAACTAGCGGGAATTGGTATGAGCAGTTCTTC.